The 27 T cell receptor beta chains listed next were all sequenced from one sample in a study of breast tumors, draining lymph nodes, adjacent tissues. Breast cancer patients provided tissue from their axillary draining lymph nodes. TCRdb re-called the multiplex PCR reads with MiXCR, one entry per CDR3 protein. The sample lists 180,000 or so distinct CDR3 sequences, around 33% seen once, with approximately 4.3% in the top ten. Sequencing was done on a sample of axillary lymph node tissue. The origin of the receptors is a female donor with breast cancer. Some clones in this sample may be carry-over from other donors' samples.

The genes are TRBV29-1 and TRBJ1-4; possibly TRBD1 for D (5 bases). Trimming left V 8 bases short and J 8 bases short, with 18 bases between. The CDR3 extends over 13 amino acids. Per the germline V gene, CDR1 is SQVTM and CDR2 is ANQGSEA. DNA for the CDR3: TGCAGCAGTGAGGAAGGGGTAGAGGAAAAACTGTTTTTT. Its translation: CSSEEGVEEKLFF.

Regarding this clonotype: A much larger clone differs from this one at a single base, so this may be a read error. V and J are TRBV5-1 and TRBJ1-5, with a tentative D call TRBD1 (5 bases). The CDR3 runs to 16 residues. From germline, CDR1 is SGHRS and CDR2 YFSETQ. Trimming pared 3 bases from V and 2 bases from J, leaving 15 bases between. CDR3 in DNA: TGCGCCAGCAGCTCGGGGGGTCTCGGGGGCAATCAGCCCCAGCATTTT. Translated, it gives CASSSGGLGGNQPQHF.

The chain employs TRBV27 and TRBJ2-1, with TRBD2 matching 8 bases. This CDR3 region has 14 residues. The junction had 6 bases not matched to a gene; V was cut back by 4 bases and J by 7 bases. Germline V gene data show CDR1 as MNHEY and CDR2 as SMNVEV (reference sequence). As DNA, the CDR3 is TGTGCCAGCAGTTACGGGAGGGCCGGAAATGAGCAGTTCTTC. Translated, it gives CASSYGRAGNEQFF.

This sequence joins TRBV19 and TRBJ1-5; D may be TRBD1 (5 bases). This CDR3 region has 16 residues. Germline CDR1 is LNHDA and CDR2 is SQIVND (reference sequence). Trimming took 5 bases from V and 7 from J, leaving 21 bases between them. The CDR3 nucleotides are TGTGCCAGTAGTCCCGGGGGATGGCCCAATGAGCAGCCCCAGCATTTT. Translated, it gives CASSPGGWPNEQPQHF.

On this clonotype itself: This may stem from a read error, because a much larger clone lies one nucleotide away. The CDR3 does not close with the conserved phenylalanine or tryptophan, likely indicating a read error. The chain has TRBV9 and TRBJ2-1; D remains unclear. From germline, CDR1 is SGDLS and CDR2 YYNGEE. V shed 0 bases and J shed 7 bases, with 8 bases lying between them. The CDR3 consists of 13 residues. This chain's CDR3 is CASSVVPGNEQFS. CDR3 bases: TGTGCCAGCAGCGTAGTTCCCGGGAATGAGCAGTTCTCC.

On this clonotype: The CDR3 end shows no conserved phenylalanine or tryptophan, and so a read error is likely. The chain is built from TRBV7-6 and TRBJ2-5; D not certain. The germline V gene has CDR1 SGHVS and CDR2 FNYEAQ. V was clipped by 1 base and J by 7 bases, with 13 bases between them. The CDR3 runs 14 residues. CDR3 region: CASSLDRDAGTQYL. The CDR3 DNA reads as TGTGCCAGCAGCTTAGATAGGGATGCAGGGACCCAGTACCTC.

This clonotype showed up many times. The J gene is TRBJ1-2, the V gene TRBV4-1; 8 bases fit TRBD1. This CDR3 has 16 residues. Germline V CDR1 and CDR2: MGHRA, YSYEKL. Germline trimming cut 3 bases from V and 5 bases from J; bases unmatched to any gene: 11. For the CDR3, the DNA is TGCGCCAGCAGCCACCCCGGTGGGGACAGGTCATATGGCTACACCTTC. Its protein product is CASSHPGGDRSYGYTF.

This clonotype has more than one count but fewer than ten. CDR3 DNA: TGTGCCAGCAGCTTACCGCGTAACTATGGCTACACCTTC. Its protein product is CASSLPRNYGYTF. This rearrangement joins TRBV28 to TRBJ1-2; D not resolved. Germline values: CDR1 MDHEN, CDR2 SYDVKM. The CDR3 length is 13 residues. The V and J ends lost 6 bases and 1 base respectively, with 9 bases between them.

As regards this clonotype: One end of the junction is discordant with germline, which a read error may explain. The genes are TRBV20-1 and TRBJ2-7; possibly TRBD2 for D (6 bases). Germline assignment: CDR1 DFQATT and CDR2 SNEGSKA (reference sequence). This CDR3 comprises 16 residues. CDR3 in amino acids: CSARDHQGLSRNEQCF. The CDR3 DNA follows: TGCAGCGCTAGAGATCATCAGGGACTCAGCCGGAACGAGCAGTGCTTC.

This clonotype was counted a few times. The rearrangement joins TRBV4-1 to TRBJ2-1; perhaps D is TRBD1 or TRBD2 (6 bases each). This CDR3 region has 16 residues. The V gene lost 4 bases and the J gene lost 4 bases, with 17 bases spanning the gap. The V gene's germline CDR1 is MGHRA and CDR2 YSYEKL. The CDR3 bases are TGCGCCAGCAGCCCGCCGCCGGGGGCAGAATACAATGAGCAGTTCTTC. It encodes CASSPPPGAEYNEQFF.

Ten or more counts support this clonotype. The CDR3 coding sequence is TGTGCCAGCAGCTTGGGGGACCTCACCTACGAGCAGTACTTC. Its translation is CASSLGDLTYEQYF. This chain joins TRBV7-8 and TRBJ2-7; TRBD1 or TRBD2 may be the D gene (5 bases each). Trimming removed 3 bases from V and 2 bases from J, with 11 bases in between. Germline CDR1 reads SGHVS; CDR2 reads FQNEAQ. The CDR3 has 14 residues.

In its sample, this clonotype was seen a few times. The V and J genes are TRBV28 and TRBJ1-2; D not certain. CDR3 size: 14 residues. Trimming removed 5 bases at V and 0 bases at J, with 10 bases between. CDR1 MDHEN and CDR2 SYDVKM come from the germline V gene. CDR3 sequence: CASSPPAPNYGYTF. In DNA form, the CDR3 reads TGTGCCAGCAGTCCCCCGGCACCTAACTATGGCTACACCTTC.

This clonotype was seen many times. The rearrangement joins TRBV30 to TRBJ1-6; D is perhaps TRBD1 (6 bases). This CDR3 region has 17 residues. The V end lost 0 bases, the J end lost 9 bases, and 21 bases lay between the germline ends. CDR1 and CDR2 from the germline V gene are GTSNPN and SVGIG (reference sequence). CDR3 loop: CAWSVRGREVSGSPLHF. DNA of the CDR3: TGTGCCTGGAGTGTTCGGGGGCGGGAGGTGAGTGGTTCACCCCTCCACTTT.

Comment on this clonotype: Possible read error: a much larger clone is one base away. The CDR3 does not end in the conserved phenylalanine or tryptophan, so this is likely a read error. This chain uses TRBV9 with TRBJ2-6; D gene uncertain. Germline V gives CDR1 SGDLS, CDR2 YYNGEE. The CDR3 has 13 residues. V was pared by 8 bases and J by 0 bases, with 6 bases between. DNA for the CDR3: TGTGCCAGGAGGCTCTCTGGGGCCAACGTCCTGACTTCC. Protein product: CARRLSGANVLTS.

There are a few counts of this clonotype. A much larger clonotype is one base distant, so this may be a read error. The conserved phenylalanine or tryptophan normally closing the CDR3 is absent here, so this likely arose from a read error. The chain recombines TRBV7-8 with TRBJ1-2; 7 bases fit TRBD1. Unmatched junction bases numbered 7, after V lost 5 bases and J lost 4 bases. Germline V CDR1 and CDR2: SGHVS, FQNEAQ. CDR3 length: 14 residues. Written as DNA, the CDR3 is TGTGCCAGCAGCCCTAGGGGGCTAGGCTATGGCTACACCCTC. Encoded protein: CASSPRGLGYGYTL.

The gene calls are TRBV9 and TRBJ2-2; D may match TRBD1 or TRBD2 (6 bases each). V dropped 6 bases and J dropped 0 bases, with 12 bases sitting between them. This CDR3 has 15 residues. Germline lookup yields CDR1 SGDLS and CDR2 YYNGEE. CDR3 protein: CASTGGCANTGELFF. Here the CDR3 DNA reads TGTGCCAGCACCGGGGGCTGTGCGAACACCGGGGAGCTGTTTTTT. The full variable domain, with the rest looked up from reference TRBV9 and TRBJ2-2, is DSGVTQTPKHLITATGQRVTLRCSPRSGDLSVYWYQQSLDQGLQFLIQYYNGEERAKGNILERFSAQQFPDLHSELNLSSLELGDSALYFCASTGGCANTGELFFGEGSRLTVL.

As regards this clonotype: Possible read error: a much larger clone is one base away. The J gene is TRBJ2-3, the V gene TRBV19; D may correspond to TRBD1 or TRBD2 (5 bases each). The length of the CDR3 is 14 residues. Germline V gives CDR1 LNHDA, CDR2 SQIVND (reference sequence). The CDR3 loop reads CATLVTASTDTRYF. DNA for the CDR3: TGTGCCACACTGGTGACAGCTAGCACAGATACGCGGTATTTT.

There are a few counts of this clonotype. The J gene is TRBJ1-1, the V gene TRBV5-1, with D hard to call. There are 13 residues in the CDR3. Trimming shortened V by 5 bases and J by 0 bases, and 8 bases separated the two germline ends. Looked up from germline, CDR1 is SGHRS and CDR2 is YFSETQ. CDR3 in DNA: TGCGCCAGCAGTTCGGACTTGAACACTGAAGCTTTCTTT. Protein product: CASSSDLNTEAFF. The full variable domain, with the rest looked up from reference TRBV5-1 and TRBJ1-1, is KAGVTQTPRYLIKTRGQQVTLSCSPISGHRSVSWYQQTPGQGLQFLFEYFSETQRNKGNFPGRFSGRQFSNSRSEMNVSTLELGDSALYLCASSSDLNTEAFFGQGTRLTVV.

There are many counts of this clonotype. This chain joins TRBV20-1 and TRBJ2-1; TRBD2 is a possible D gene (5 bases). Germline CDR1 and CDR2: DFQATT and SNEGSKA (reference sequence). Trimming took off 1 base at V and 1 base at J, with 8 bases between the two ends. The CDR3 has 14 amino acids. CDR3 coding DNA: TGCAGTGCTAGAGGACTACTTTCCTACAATGAGCAGTTCTTC. Its protein product is CSARGLLSYNEQFF.

Only a few counts were recorded for this clonotype. A much larger clone lies one base from this, so it may be a read error. CDR3 sequence (DNA): TGTGCCAGCAGCCCCTCTTCGGGTACGCAGCATTTT. It encodes CASSPSSGTQHF. The J gene is TRBJ2-3, the V gene TRBV14; no firm D call. Judging by the DNA end, TRBJ1-5 fits better; the J call may be wrong. Germline lookup yields CDR1 SGHDN and CDR2 FVKESK. CDR3 length: 12 amino acids.

This clonotype was seen at least ten times. The CDR3 loop reads CASSQDYKGSYEQYF. In DNA, the CDR3 is TGCGCCAGCAGCCAAGATTACAAGGGTTCCTACGAGCAGTACTTC. The chain couples TRBV4-3 to TRBJ2-7; D not resolved. Germline V CDR1 and CDR2: LGHNA, YSLEER. Trimming shortened V by 0 bases and J by 1 base, and 10 bases separated the two germline ends. This CDR3 is built from 15 residues.

This clonotype was counted many times. J is TRBJ2-1 and V is TRBV9, with 8 bases aligning to TRBD1. The V gene's germline CDR1 is SGDLS and CDR2 YYNGEE. This CDR3 has 14 amino acids. V shed 3 bases, J shed 6 bases, and the junction held 5 bases outside the gene matches. CDR3 loop: CASSANGQGNEQFF. The CDR3 nucleotides are TGTGCCAGCAGCGCTAATGGACAGGGCAATGAGCAGTTCTTC.

The rearrangement links TRBV7-9 to TRBJ1-1; D gene unclear. Trimming cost V 5 bases and J 5 bases, with 15 bases left between them. Germline V gene data show CDR1 as SEHNR and CDR2 as FQNEAQ (reference sequence). The CDR3 spans 14 residues. CDR3 nucleotide sequence: TGTGCCAGCAGCGAGACCGAAGGAGGGACTGAAGCTTTCTTT. Translating gives CASSETEGGTEAFF.

The gene calls are TRBV2 and TRBJ2-5, with 11 bases that match TRBD2. Germline V CDR1 and CDR2: SNHLY, FYNNEI. This CDR3 has 16 residues. V shed 6 bases and J 0 bases; nucleotides not matched to a gene: 6. CDR3 sequence reads: CASSFLAGGNQETQYF. CDR3 nucleotides: TGTGCCAGCAGCTTTCTAGCGGGGGGCAACCAAGAGACCCAGTACTTC.

This clonotype was counted at least ten times. The genes are TRBV7-3 and TRBJ2-1, with TRBD2 matching over 15 bases. There are 16 residues in the CDR3. Germline-derived CDR1 and CDR2 are SGHTA and FQGTGA. The V and J ends lost 5 bases and 8 bases, in that order; junction bases with no gene match: 7. CDR3 loop: CASSPLGLAGGYEQFF. The CDR3 nucleotides read TGTGCCAGCAGCCCACTGGGACTAGCGGGGGGCTATGAGCAGTTCTTC.

This clonotype was recorded many times. The chain couples TRBV24-1 to TRBJ2-2; D gene uncertain. The V gene's germline CDR1 is KGHDR and CDR2 SFDVKD. This CDR3 is 14 amino acids long. Deletions cut 5 bases from V and 2 bases from J, with 8 bases between. The chain's CDR3 is CATSGRINTGELFF. The CDR3 DNA sequence: TGTGCCACCAGTGGACGGATAAACACCGGGGAGCTGTTTTTT.

The chain employs TRBV10-3 and TRBJ1-1; D is uncertain. Trimming removed 5 bases from V and 8 bases from J, with 9 bases in between. The germline CDR1 and CDR2 sequences are ENHRY and SYGVKD. The CDR3 contains 11 residues. The CDR3 is CAISSDWEAFF. As DNA, the CDR3 is TGTGCCATCAGTTCGGATTGGGAAGCTTTCTTT.